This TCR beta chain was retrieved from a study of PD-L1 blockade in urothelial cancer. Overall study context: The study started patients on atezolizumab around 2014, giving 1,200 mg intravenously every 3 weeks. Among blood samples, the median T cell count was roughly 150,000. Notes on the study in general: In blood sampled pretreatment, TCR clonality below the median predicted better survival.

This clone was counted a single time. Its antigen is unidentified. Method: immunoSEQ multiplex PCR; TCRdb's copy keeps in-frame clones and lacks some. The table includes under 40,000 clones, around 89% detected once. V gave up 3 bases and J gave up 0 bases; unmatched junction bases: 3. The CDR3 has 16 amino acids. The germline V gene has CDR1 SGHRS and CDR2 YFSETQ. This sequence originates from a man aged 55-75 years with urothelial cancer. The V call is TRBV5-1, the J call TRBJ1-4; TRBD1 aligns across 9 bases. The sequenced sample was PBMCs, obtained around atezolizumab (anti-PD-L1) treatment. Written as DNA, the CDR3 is TGCGCCAGCAGCTGGGGACAGGGCTCAACTAATGAAAAACTGTTTTTT. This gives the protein CASSWGQGSTNEKLFF.